These 21 T cell receptor beta chains were all obtained from the same sample, sequenced in a study of breast tumors, draining lymph nodes, adjacent tissues. Breast cancer patients provided tissue from their axillary draining lymph nodes. MiXCR was run by TCRdb on the multiplex PCR reads, yielding one entry per CDR3 protein. The sample contains about 220,000 distinct CDR3 sequences, less than 45% of which appear only once. Input material: axillary lymph node tissue. These receptors all come from a female donor with breast cancer. Some clones in this sample may be carry-over from other donors' samples.

The sample holds many counts of this clonotype. The chain combines TRBV6-6 with TRBJ2-1, with D uncertain. Trimming took 6 bases from V and 5 from J, leaving 17 bases between them. Germline CDR1 and CDR2: MNHNY and SVGAGI (reference sequence). This CDR3 contains 15 residues. The CDR3 is CASSPELVKDNEQFF. The CDR3 DNA reads TGTGCCAGCAGCCCCGAGCTGGTTAAAGACAATGAGCAGTTCTTC.

At least ten counts were recorded for this clonotype. This chain links TRBV7-2 with TRBJ2-3, with unresolved D. The CDR3 is made up of 13 amino acids. The germline gives CDR1 SGHTA, CDR2 FQGNSA. V shed 4 bases and J shed 2 bases, with 7 bases lying between them. The DNA of the CDR3 is TGTGCCAGCAGCTCCCCTAACACAGATACGCAGTATTTT. Protein sequence: CASSSPNTDTQYF.

This clonotype has at least ten counts. This sequence joins TRBV3-2 and TRBJ2-7; the DNA was not compared with TRBD1, the D call given in the table. TRBV3-2 is labeled a pseudogene. The CDR3 loop spans 15 amino acids. CDR3 in DNA: TGTGCCAGCAGCCAAGAAAGGGGGAAATACTACGAGCAGTACTTC. This codes for CASSQERGKYYEQYF.

At least ten counts were recorded for this clonotype. This chain uses TRBV20-1 with TRBJ1-6; TRBD1 is a possible D gene (5 bases). Per the germline V gene, CDR1 is DFQATT and CDR2 is SNEGSKA (reference sequence). Trimming cost V 4 bases and J 5 bases, with 15 bases left between them. The CDR3 consists of 15 residues. The CDR3 DNA reads as TGCAGTGCTACCAGGGAGGGTAAGGATAATTCACCCCTCCACTTT. Translating it yields CSATREGKDNSPLHF.

The chain has TRBV10-2 and TRBJ1-5, with 11 bases matching TRBD1. V trimming: 5 bases; J trimming: 6 bases; junction bases outside the gene matches: 3. Germline assignment: CDR1 WSHSY and CDR2 SAAADI. The CDR3 covers 14 residues. The CDR3 sequence: CASSRDRGGQPQHF. CDR3 sequence (DNA): TGCGCCAGCAGTAGGGACAGGGGGGGTCAGCCCCAGCATTTT.

This clonotype was recorded many times. The chain joins TRBV7-9 to TRBJ2-1, with 11 nucleotides matching TRBD1. The V gene end was trimmed by 5 bases and the J gene end by 6 bases; junction bases not matched to a gene: 6. Germline loops: CDR1 SEHNR, CDR2 FQNEAQ (reference sequence). The CDR3 has 15 amino acids. The chain's CDR3 is CASSAWTGGRNEQFF. The CDR3 region has the DNA TGTGCCAGCAGCGCCTGGACAGGGGGCCGCAATGAGCAGTTCTTC. Based on the CDR3 plus reference TRBV7-9 and TRBJ2-1, the full variable domain is DTGVSQNPRHKITKRGQNVTFRCDPISEHNRLYWYRQTLGQGPEFLTYFQNEAQLEKSRLLSDRFSAERPKGSFSTLEIQRTEQGDSAMYLCASSAWTGGRNEQFFGPGTRLTVL.

This clonotype has at least ten counts. The rearrangement joins TRBV20-1 to TRBJ2-7; D possibly corresponds to TRBD1 (5 bases). Germline V gives CDR1 DFQATT, CDR2 SNEGSKA (reference sequence). This CDR3 has 13 residues. Trimming removed 2 bases from V and 3 bases from J, with 11 bases in between. The CDR3 bases are TGCAGTGCTAGACCCCAGGGAAGCTACGAGCAGTACTTC. It is translated as CSARPQGSYEQYF.

This clonotype was counted between two and nine times. One base away lies a much larger clone, so this may be a sequencing read error. The chain recombines TRBV12-5 with TRBJ1-2; the D is unclear. V lost 3 bases and J 5 bases, leaving 10 bases between the germline ends. The germline V gene has CDR1 LGHNT and CDR2 FRNRAP. CDR3 length equals 13 residues. CDR3 DNA: TGTGCTAGTGGTTTCGAACGGCGTTATGGCTACACCTTC. Translation gives CASGFERRYGYTF.

This clonotype was found many times. The rearrangement joins TRBV19 to TRBJ1-4; D gene uncertain. CDR1 and CDR2 (germline): LNHDA, SQIVND (reference sequence). V lost 5 bases and J lost 0, with 13 bases in between. This CDR3 comprises 16 residues. The CDR3 nucleotides are TGTGCCAGTAGTTCCAAGGTGCAAGCAACTAATGAAAAACTGTTTTTT. This sequence encodes CASSSKVQATNEKLFF.

Points on this clonotype: Since a much larger clone is just one base distant, this may be a read error. The rearrangement links TRBV20-1 to TRBJ2-3; D may be TRBD1 or TRBD2 (5 bases each). Trimming removed 2 bases at V and 10 bases at J, with 31 bases between. This CDR3 has 18 amino acids. Germline CDR1 reads DFQATT; CDR2 reads SNEGSKA (reference sequence). The CDR3 DNA follows: TGCAGTGCTAGAACACCGGGACCCCAGGCGCCCGGTCGAGAATCGCAGTATTTT. Translating it yields CSARTPGPQAPGRESQYF.

This sequence joins TRBV29-1 and TRBJ2-3; D call uncertain. The CDR3 is 12 amino acids. CDR1 is SQVTM, CDR2 ANQGSEA, per germline. V gave up 8 bases and J gave up 4 bases, with 13 bases separating them. Here the CDR3 DNA reads TGCAGCCGACTCCCCGGCGCAGATACGCAGTATTTT. It codes for CSRLPGADTQYF.

Regarding this clonotype: The CDR3 does not end in the conserved phenylalanine or tryptophan, so this is likely a read error. The limits of the CDR3 on the DNA are not certain, so only TCRdb's listed CDR3 is given. The chain links TRBV5-1 to TRBJ1-4; the table's TRBD1 call for D was not verified on the DNA. Looked up from germline, CDR1 is SGHRS and CDR2 is YFSETQ. The CDR3 contains 11 residues when both ends are counted. The CDR3 is CASSLGQGPVY.

Note on this clonotype: Sequence at one end of the junction differs from germline and may be a read error. The chain couples TRBV10-3 to TRBJ2-7, with D maybe TRBD1 (5 bases). Germline V gene lookup returns CDR1 ENHRY and CDR2 SYGVKD. There are 13 residues in the CDR3. CDR3 protein: CATGHGAFYGQYF. In DNA, the CDR3 is TGTGCCACTGGACATGGAGCCTTCTACGGGCAGTACTTC.

This clonotype was picked up a small number of times. V gene TRBV28 combines with J gene TRBJ2-7; 9 positions match TRBD2. The CDR3 contains 14 residues. Looked up from germline, CDR1 is MDHEN and CDR2 is SYDVKM. Unmatched junction bases numbered 6, after V lost 6 bases and J lost 3 bases. The CDR3 is CASRPGTSIYEQYF. The CDR3 DNA follows: TGTGCCAGCAGGCCCGGGACTAGCATCTACGAGCAGTACTTC.

In this sample, this clonotype turned up many times. The rearrangement joins TRBV7-2 to TRBJ2-3; the D gene is possibly TRBD2 (6 bases). CDR1 is SGHTA and CDR2 is FQGNSA in the germline V gene. The CDR3 extends over 18 amino acids. Trimming left V 5 bases short and J 2 bases short, with 23 bases between. As DNA, the CDR3 is TGTGCCAGCAGCAAACGACCCCTGTCGGGAGCCCCCACAGATACGCAGTATTTT. This sequence encodes CASSKRPLSGAPTDTQYF.

Ten or more counts support this clonotype. The chain recombines TRBV9 with TRBJ2-1; TRBD2 might be the D (6 bases). In germline, CDR1 is SGDLS, CDR2 YYNGEE. This CDR3 is 14 amino acids long. V lost 3 bases and J 13 bases, leaving 20 bases between the germline ends. The CDR3 spells CASSAGFGGFDQFF. CDR3 DNA sequence: TGTGCCAGCAGCGCGGGCTTCGGAGGGTTCGACCAGTTCTTC.

This clonotype was counted ten times or more. The chain links TRBV5-5 to TRBJ2-7, with D maybe TRBD2 (5 bases). Germline V gene lookup returns CDR1 SGHKS and CDR2 YYEKEE (reference sequence). With 0 bases removed from V and 6 bases from J, the gap between germline ends came to 13 bases. The CDR3 is made up of 14 amino acids. CDR3 sequence: CASSLAGGRGEQYF. CDR3 DNA sequence: TGTGCCAGCAGCTTGGCCGGTGGACGGGGCGAGCAGTACTTC.

This CDR3 is CASSSYRGGQPQHF. CDR3 nucleotides: TGTGCCAGCAGCTCATACAGGGGGGGACAGCCCCAGCATTTT. The chain is built from TRBV4-2 and TRBJ1-5; 8 nucleotides match TRBD1. V was clipped by 5 bases and J by 7 bases; unmatched bases: 7. CDR3 length equals 14 residues. Germline-derived CDR1 and CDR2 are LGHNA and YNFKEQ.

This clonotype showed up many times. V gene TRBV6-5 combines with J gene TRBJ2-5; D possibly corresponds to TRBD2 (5 bases). This CDR3 comprises 13 residues. Germline CDR1 MNHEY, CDR2 SVGAGI. Deletions cut 6 bases from V and 4 bases from J, with 12 bases between. The CDR3 sequence: CASRSLAGETQYF. The CDR3 region has the DNA TGTGCCAGCAGGTCCCTCGCGGGAGAGACCCAGTACTTC.

This clonotype was detected only a few times. A read error is possible here, since a much larger clone lies one base away. The chain carries TRBV20-1 and TRBJ1-3, with 7 positions matching TRBD1. The length of the CDR3 is 17 residues. Germline V gene data show CDR1 as DFQATT and CDR2 as SNEGSKA (reference sequence). V was pared by 2 bases and J by 0 bases, with 10 bases of the junction left unmatched. In DNA form, the CDR3 reads TGCAGTGCTAGAAGGGACAGTCAAACTTCCTCTGGAAACACCATATATTTT. Its protein is CSARRDSQTSSGNTIYF.

This chain connects TRBV20-1 to TRBJ2-6, with no clear D. Germline V CDR1 and CDR2: DFQATT, SNEGSKA (reference sequence). CDR3 length: 11 residues. V was cut by 6 bases and J by 3 bases, with 3 bases left in between. The CDR3 spells CSASGANVLTF. The CDR3 nucleotides read TGCAGTGCCAGTGGGGCCAACGTCCTGACTTTC.